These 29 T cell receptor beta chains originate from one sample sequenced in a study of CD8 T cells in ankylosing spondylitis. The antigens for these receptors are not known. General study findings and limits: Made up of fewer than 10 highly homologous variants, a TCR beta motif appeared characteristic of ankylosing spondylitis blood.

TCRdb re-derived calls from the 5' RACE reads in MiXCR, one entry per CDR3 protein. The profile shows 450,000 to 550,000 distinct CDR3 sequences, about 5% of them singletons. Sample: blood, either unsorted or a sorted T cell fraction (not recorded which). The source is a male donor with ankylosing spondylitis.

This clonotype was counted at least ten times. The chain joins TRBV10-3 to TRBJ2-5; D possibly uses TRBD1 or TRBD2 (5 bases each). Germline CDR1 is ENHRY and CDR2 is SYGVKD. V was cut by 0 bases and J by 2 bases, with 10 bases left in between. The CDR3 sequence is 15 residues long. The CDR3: CAISESRGQQETQYF. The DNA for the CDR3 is TGTGCCATCAGTGAGTCGAGGGGTCAACAAGAGACCCAGTACTTC.

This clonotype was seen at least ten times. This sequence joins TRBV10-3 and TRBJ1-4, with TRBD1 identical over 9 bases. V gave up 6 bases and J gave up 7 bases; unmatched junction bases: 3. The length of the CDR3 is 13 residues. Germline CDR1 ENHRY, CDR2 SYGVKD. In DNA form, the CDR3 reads TGTGCCATCAGGGACAGGGGATCTGAAAAACTGTTTTTT. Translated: CAIRDRGSEKLFF.

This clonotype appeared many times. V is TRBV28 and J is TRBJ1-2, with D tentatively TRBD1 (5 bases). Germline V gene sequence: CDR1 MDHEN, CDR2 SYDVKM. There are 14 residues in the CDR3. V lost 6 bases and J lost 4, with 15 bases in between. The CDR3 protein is CASRGLGTAYGYTF. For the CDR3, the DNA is TGTGCCAGCAGGGGGTTAGGGACGGCCTATGGCTACACCTTC.

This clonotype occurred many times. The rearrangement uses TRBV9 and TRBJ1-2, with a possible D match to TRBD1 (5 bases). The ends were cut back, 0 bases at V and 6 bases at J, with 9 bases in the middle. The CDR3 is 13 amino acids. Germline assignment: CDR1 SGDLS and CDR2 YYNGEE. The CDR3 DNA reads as TGTGCCAGCAGCGTAGAGCCAGGGAATGGCTACACCTTC. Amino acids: CASSVEPGNGYTF.

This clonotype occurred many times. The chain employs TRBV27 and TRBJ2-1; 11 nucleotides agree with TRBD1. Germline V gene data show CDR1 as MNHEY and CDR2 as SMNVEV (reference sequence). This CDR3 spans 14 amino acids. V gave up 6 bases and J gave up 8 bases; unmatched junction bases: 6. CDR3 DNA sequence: TGTGCCAGCAGCCGTGGGACAGGGGGTTATGAGCAGTTCTTC. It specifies CASSRGTGGYEQFF.

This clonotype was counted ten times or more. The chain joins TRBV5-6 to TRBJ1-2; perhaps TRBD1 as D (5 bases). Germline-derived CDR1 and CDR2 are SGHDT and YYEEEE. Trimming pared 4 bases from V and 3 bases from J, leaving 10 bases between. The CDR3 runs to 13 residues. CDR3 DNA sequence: TGTGCCAGCAGCCATCAGGGAGACTATGGCTACACCTTC. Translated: CASSHQGDYGYTF.

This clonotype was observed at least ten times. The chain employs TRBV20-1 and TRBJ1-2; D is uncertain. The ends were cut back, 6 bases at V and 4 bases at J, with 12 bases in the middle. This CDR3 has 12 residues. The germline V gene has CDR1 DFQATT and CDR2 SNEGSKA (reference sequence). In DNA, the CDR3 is TGCAGTGCGGCCGACGGTGCCTATGGCTACACCTTC. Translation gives CSAADGAYGYTF.

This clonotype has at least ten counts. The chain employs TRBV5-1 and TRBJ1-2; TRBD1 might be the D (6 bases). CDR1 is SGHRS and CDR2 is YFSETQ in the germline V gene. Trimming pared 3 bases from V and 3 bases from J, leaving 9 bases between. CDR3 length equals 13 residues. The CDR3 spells CASSSNRDYGYTF. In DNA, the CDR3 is TGCGCCAGCAGCTCCAACAGGGACTATGGCTACACCTTC.

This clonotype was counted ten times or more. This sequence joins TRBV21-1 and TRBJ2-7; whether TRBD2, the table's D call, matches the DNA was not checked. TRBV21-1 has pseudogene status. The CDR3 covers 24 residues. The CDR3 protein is CASSKITLTQVRLAGEGGWYEQYF. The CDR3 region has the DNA TGTGCCAGCAGCAAAATCACCCTAACCCAGGTTCGACTAGCGGGAGAGGGGGGGTGGTACGAGCAGTACTTC.

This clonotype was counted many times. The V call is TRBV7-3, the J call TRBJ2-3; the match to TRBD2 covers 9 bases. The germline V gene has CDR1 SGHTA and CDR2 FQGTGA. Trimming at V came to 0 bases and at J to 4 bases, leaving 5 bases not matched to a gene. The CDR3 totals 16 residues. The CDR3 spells CASSLTAGGPADTQYF. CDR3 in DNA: TGTGCCAGCAGCTTAACGGCGGGGGGGCCAGCAGATACGCAGTATTTT. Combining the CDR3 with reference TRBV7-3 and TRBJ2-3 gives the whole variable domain GAGVSQTPSNKVTEKGKYVELRCDPISGHTALYWYRQSLGQGPEFLIYFQGTGAADDSGLPNDRFFAVRPEGSVSTLKIQRTERGDSAVYLCASSLTAGGPADTQYFGPGTRLTVL.

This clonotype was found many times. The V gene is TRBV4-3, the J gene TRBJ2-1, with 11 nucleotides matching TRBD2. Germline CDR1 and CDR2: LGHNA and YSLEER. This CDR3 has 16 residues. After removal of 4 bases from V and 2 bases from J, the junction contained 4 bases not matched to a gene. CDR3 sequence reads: CASSPGLAATYNEQFF. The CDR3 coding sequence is TGCGCCAGCAGCCCGGGACTAGCGGCTACCTACAATGAGCAGTTCTTC.

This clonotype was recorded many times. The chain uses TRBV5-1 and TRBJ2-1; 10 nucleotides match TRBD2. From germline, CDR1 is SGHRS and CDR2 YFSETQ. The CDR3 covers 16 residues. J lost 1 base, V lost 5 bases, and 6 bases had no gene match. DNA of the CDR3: TGCGCCAGCAGGTGGACGGGACTAGCGTCCTACAATGAGCAGTTCTTC. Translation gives CASRWTGLASYNEQFF. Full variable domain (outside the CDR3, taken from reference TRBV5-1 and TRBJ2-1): KAGVTQTPRYLIKTRGQQVTLSCSPISGHRSVSWYQQTPGQGLQFLFEYFSETQRNKGNFPGRFSGRQFSNSRSEMNVSTLELGDSALYLCASRWTGLASYNEQFFGPGTRLTVL.

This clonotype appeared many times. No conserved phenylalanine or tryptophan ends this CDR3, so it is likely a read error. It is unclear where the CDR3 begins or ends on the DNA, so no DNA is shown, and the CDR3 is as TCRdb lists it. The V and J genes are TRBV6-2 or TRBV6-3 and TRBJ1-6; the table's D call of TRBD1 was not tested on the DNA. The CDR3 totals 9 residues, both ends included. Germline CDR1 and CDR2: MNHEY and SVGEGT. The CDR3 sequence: CASSTGTSR.

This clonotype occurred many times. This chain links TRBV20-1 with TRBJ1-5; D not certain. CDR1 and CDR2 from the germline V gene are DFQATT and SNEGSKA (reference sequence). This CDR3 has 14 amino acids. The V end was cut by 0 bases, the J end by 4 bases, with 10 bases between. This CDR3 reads CSARDPGRNQPQHF. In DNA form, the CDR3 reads TGCAGTGCTAGAGATCCGGGCCGAAATCAGCCCCAGCATTTT.

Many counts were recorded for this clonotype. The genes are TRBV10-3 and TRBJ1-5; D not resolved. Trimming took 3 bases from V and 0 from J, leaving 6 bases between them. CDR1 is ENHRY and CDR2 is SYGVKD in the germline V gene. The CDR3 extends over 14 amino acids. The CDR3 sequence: CAISETVSNQPQHF. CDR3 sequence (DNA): TGTGCCATCAGTGAAACAGTTAGCAATCAGCCCCAGCATTTT.

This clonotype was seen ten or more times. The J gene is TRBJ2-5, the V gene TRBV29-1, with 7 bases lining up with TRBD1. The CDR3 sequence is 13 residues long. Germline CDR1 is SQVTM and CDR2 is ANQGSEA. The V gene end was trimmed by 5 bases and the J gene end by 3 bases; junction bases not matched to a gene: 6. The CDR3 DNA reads TGCAGCGTTTCGGGACAGTTCAAAGAGACCCAGTACTTC. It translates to CSVSGQFKETQYF.

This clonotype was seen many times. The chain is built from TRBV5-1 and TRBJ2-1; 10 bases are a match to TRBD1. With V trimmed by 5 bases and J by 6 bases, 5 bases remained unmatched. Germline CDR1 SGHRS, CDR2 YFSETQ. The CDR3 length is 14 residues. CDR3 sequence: CASSLDRGVNEQFF. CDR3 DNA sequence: TGCGCCAGCAGTCTGGACAGGGGGGTCAATGAGCAGTTCTTC.

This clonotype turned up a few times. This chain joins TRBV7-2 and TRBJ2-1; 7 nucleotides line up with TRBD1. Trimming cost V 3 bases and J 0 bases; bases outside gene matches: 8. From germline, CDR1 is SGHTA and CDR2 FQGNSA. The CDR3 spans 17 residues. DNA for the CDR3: TGTGCCAGCAGCTTCCGGGACAGATCAAGCTCCTACAATGAGCAGTTCTTC. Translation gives CASSFRDRSSSYNEQFF.

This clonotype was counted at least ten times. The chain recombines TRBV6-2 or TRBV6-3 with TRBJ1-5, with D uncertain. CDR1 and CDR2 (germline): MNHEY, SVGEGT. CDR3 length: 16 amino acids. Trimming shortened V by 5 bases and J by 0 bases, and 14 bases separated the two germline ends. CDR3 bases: TGTGCCAGCAGTATTATCGGGAGATCTAGCAATCAGCCCCAGCATTTT. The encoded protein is CASSIIGRSSNQPQHF.

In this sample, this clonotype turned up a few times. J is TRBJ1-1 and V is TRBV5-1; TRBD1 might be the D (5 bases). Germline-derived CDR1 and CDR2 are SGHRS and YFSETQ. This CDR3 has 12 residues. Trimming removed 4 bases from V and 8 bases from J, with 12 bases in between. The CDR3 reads CASSPNWGEAFF. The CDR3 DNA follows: TGCGCCAGCAGCCCCAATTGGGGGGAAGCTTTCTTT.

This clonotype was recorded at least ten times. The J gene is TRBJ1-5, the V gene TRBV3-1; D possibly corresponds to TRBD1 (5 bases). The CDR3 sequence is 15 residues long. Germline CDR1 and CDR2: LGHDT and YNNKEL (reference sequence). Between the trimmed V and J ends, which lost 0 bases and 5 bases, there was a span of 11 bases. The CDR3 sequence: CASSQDFRADQPQHF. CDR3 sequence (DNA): TGTGCCAGCAGCCAAGATTTCAGGGCTGATCAGCCCCAGCATTTT. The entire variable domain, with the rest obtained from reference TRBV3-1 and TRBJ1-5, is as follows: DTAVSQTPKYLVTQMGNDKSIKCEQNLGHDTMYWYKQDSKKFLKIMFSYNNKELIINETVPNRFSPKSPDKAHLNLHINSLELGDSAVYFCASSQDFRADQPQHFGDGTRLSIL.

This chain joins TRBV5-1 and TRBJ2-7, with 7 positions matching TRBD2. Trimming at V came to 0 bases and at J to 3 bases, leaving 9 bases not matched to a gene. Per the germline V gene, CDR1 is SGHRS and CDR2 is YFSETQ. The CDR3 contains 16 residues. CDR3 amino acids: CASSLASGNARYEQYF. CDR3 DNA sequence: TGCGCCAGCAGCTTGGCCAGCGGGAACGCGCGCTACGAGCAGTACTTC.

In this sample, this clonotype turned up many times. The CDR3 spells CASNPGGQGYQPQHF. The CDR3 nucleotides are TGTGCCAGCAACCCCGGGGGACAGGGCTATCAGCCCCAGCATTTT. This chain uses TRBV6-1 with TRBJ1-5; TRBD1 matches at 9 bases. This CDR3 region has 15 residues. The germline V gene encodes CDR1 MNHNS and CDR2 SASEGT. V lost 7 bases, J lost 5 bases, and 9 bases stayed unmatched.

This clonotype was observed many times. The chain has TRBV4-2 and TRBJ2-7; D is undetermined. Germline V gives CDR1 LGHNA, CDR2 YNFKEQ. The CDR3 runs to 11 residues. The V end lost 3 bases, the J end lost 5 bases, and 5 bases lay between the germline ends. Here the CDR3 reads CASSQANEQYF. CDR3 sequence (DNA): TGTGCCAGCAGCCAGGCAAACGAGCAGTACTTC.

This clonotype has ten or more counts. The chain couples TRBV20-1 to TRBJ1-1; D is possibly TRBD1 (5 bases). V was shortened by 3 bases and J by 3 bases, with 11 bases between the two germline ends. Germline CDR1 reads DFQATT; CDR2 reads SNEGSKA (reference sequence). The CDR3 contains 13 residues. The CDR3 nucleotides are TGCAGTGCTAGGGAGGTAGGGGACACTGAAGCTTTCTTT. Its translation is CSAREVGDTEAFF.

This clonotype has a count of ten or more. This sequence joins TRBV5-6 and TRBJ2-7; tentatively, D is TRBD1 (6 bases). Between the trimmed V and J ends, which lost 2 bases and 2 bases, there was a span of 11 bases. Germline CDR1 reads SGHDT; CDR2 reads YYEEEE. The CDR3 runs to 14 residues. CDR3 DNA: TGTGCCAGCAGCTTTTTCGGACAGCCCTACGAGCAGTACTTC. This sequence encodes CASSFFGQPYEQYF.

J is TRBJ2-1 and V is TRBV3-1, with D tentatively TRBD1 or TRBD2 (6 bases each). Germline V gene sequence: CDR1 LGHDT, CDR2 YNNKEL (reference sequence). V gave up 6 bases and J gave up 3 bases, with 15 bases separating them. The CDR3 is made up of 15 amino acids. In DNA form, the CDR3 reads TGTGCCAGCAGGGCCGTGGGGGGCCACTACAATGAGCAGTTCTTC. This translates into CASRAVGGHYNEQFF.

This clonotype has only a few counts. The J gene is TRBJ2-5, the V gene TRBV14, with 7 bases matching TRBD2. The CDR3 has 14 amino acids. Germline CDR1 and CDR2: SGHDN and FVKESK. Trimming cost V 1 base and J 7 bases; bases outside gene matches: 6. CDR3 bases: TGTGCCAGCAGCCAAGTTGGAGGGGAGGGGACCCAGTACTTC. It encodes CASSQVGGEGTQYF.

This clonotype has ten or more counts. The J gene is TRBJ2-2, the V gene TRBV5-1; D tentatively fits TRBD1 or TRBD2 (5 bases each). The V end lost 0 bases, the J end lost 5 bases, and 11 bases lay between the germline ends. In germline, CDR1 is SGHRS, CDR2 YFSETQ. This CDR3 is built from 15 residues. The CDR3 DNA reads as TGCGCCAGCAGCTTGGGGGACCGAGTAACCGGGGAGCTGTTTTTT. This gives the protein CASSLGDRVTGELFF. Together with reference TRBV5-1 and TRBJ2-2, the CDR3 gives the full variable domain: KAGVTQTPRYLIKTRGQQVTLSCSPISGHRSVSWYQQTPGQGLQFLFEYFSETQRNKGNFPGRFSGRQFSNSRSEMNVSTLELGDSALYLCASSLGDRVTGELFFGEGSRLTVL.